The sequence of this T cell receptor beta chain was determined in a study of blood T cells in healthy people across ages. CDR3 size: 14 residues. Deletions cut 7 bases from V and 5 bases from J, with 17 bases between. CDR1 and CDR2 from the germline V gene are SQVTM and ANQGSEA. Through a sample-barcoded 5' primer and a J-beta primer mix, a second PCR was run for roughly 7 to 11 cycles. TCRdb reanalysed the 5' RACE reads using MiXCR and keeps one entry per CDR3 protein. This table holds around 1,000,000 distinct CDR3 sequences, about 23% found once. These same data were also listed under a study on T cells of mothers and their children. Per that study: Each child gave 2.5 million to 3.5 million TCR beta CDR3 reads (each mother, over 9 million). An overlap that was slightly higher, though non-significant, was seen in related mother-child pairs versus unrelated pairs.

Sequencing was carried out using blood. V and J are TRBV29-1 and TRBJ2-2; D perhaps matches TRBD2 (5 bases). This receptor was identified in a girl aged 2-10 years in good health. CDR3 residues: CSAGERLRTGELFF. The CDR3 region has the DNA TGCAGCGCCGGGGAGCGACTCCGTACCGGGGAGCTGTTTTTT.